This passage covers 5 T cell receptor beta chains from one sample sequenced in a study of blood T cell repertoires in COVID-19. Some clones are missing from TCRdb's copy, which holds only in-frame ones; the method was immunoSEQ multiplex PCR. The sample contains 400,000 or so clones, around 90% of which appear only once. The sample consisted of PBMCs or T cells enriched from blood (not recorded which). These receptors were collected from a woman in her thirties or forties with acute COVID-19.

The CDR3 here is CASSSPGTGYNNEQFF. Here the CDR3 DNA reads TGTGCCAGCAGCTCGCCCGGGACAGGATACAACAATGAGCAGTTCTTC. V gene TRBV5-5 combines with J gene TRBJ2-1, with 8 nucleotides matching TRBD1. Trimming took 3 bases from V and 5 from J; bases not matched to a gene: 10. CDR3 length: 16 amino acids. In germline, CDR1 is SGHKS, CDR2 YYEKEE (reference sequence).

This clone showed up just a few times. This sequence joins TRBV18 and TRBJ2-3; D call uncertain. The germline V and J ends were trimmed by 6 bases and 5 bases, with 18 bases remaining between them. The CDR3 is made up of 15 amino acids. Germline assignment: CDR1 KGHSH and CDR2 LQKENI. CDR3 amino acids: CASSLGLSVLDTQYF. The CDR3 coding sequence is TGTGCCAGCTCCCTGGGCCTCTCGGTTTTAGATACGCAGTATTTT.

About this clone: Other DNA variants within this sample encode the same CDR3. J is TRBJ1-4 and V is TRBV29-1; D is ambiguous. CDR3 length equals 12 residues. The germline V gene has CDR1 SQVTM and CDR2 ANQGSEA. V gave up 4 bases and J gave up 2 bases, with 5 bases separating them. This CDR3 reads CSVGGTNEKLFF. As DNA, the CDR3 is TGCAGCGTTGGAGGGACTAATGAAAAACTGTTTTTT.

The rearrangement joins TRBV19 to TRBJ1-5, with 8 bases matching TRBD1. Germline lookup yields CDR1 LNHDA and CDR2 SQIVND (reference sequence). The J segment lost 0 bases and the V segment lost 6 bases, leaving 10 bases of the junction unmatched. The CDR3 consists of 17 residues. In nucleotides, the CDR3 is TGTGCCAGTAGGTCCGGGACAGGAGGTAGTAGCAATCAGCCCCAGCATTTT. Protein sequence: CASRSGTGGSSNQPQHF.

The chain carries TRBV7-6 and TRBJ2-1; D might be TRBD1 (5 bases). This CDR3 has 15 residues. Germline CDR1 SGHVS, CDR2 FNYEAQ. The V and J ends lost 0 bases and 6 bases respectively, with 12 bases between them. The CDR3 reads CASSLARQGSNEQFF. For the CDR3, the DNA is TGTGCCAGCAGCTTAGCCCGGCAGGGTAGCAATGAGCAGTTCTTC.